These 4 T cell receptor beta chains were all obtained from the same sample, sequenced in a study of T cells in Graves' hyperthyroidism and ophthalmopathy. There were TCR beta CDR3 regions amplified from RNA transcripts. First-round RT-PCR targeting the TCR CDR3 was performed with the HTBI primer set. Each CDR3 protein is one row after TCRdb ran MiXCR on the multiplex PCR reads. The sample has approximately 590,000 distinct CDR3 sequences; 15% to 19% are singletons. The sequencing input was blood. These receptors were collected from a woman between 25 and 40 years old with Graves' hyperthyroidism.

This clonotype was seen ten or more times. This sequence joins TRBV12-3 or TRBV12-4 and TRBJ2-6, with D unresolved. Trimming removed 10 bases at V and 0 bases at J, with 22 bases between. The CDR3 sequence is 18 residues long. The CDR3 bases are TGTGCCACCACTATCGGCAGGACGATTGGCTCTGGGGCCAACGTCCTGACTTTC. Translating gives CATTIGRTIGSGANVLTF.

This clonotype has at least ten counts. The chain couples TRBV20-1 to TRBJ2-1, with D tentatively TRBD2 (5 bases). Germline-derived CDR1 and CDR2 are DFQATT and SNEGSKA (reference sequence). V was pared by 5 bases and J by 8 bases, with 16 bases between. CDR3 length: 13 amino acids. The CDR3 region has the DNA TGCAGTGCTTTCCTCGGGGTGGCAGATGAGCAGTTCTTC. Residues: CSAFLGVADEQFF.

This clonotype was detected ten times or more. The chain is built from TRBV12-3 or TRBV12-4 and TRBJ1-5, with D uncertain. This CDR3 has 16 residues. Trimming shortened V by 7 bases and J by 0 bases, and 16 bases separated the two germline ends. DNA for the CDR3: TGTGCCAGCACTCAAAGTACACTTTATAGCAATCAGCCCCAGCATTTT. Translating it yields CASTQSTLYSNQPQHF.

This clonotype showed up many times. The chain combines TRBV6-1 with TRBJ2-7, with unresolved D. The CDR3 loop spans 14 amino acids. The V end lost 3 bases, the J end lost 7 bases, and 16 bases lay between the germline ends. Germline-derived CDR1 and CDR2 are MNHNS and SASEGT. The CDR3 spells CASSDDPNNGEQYF. As DNA, the CDR3 is TGTGCCAGCAGTGATGACCCGAATAATGGAGAGCAGTACTTC.